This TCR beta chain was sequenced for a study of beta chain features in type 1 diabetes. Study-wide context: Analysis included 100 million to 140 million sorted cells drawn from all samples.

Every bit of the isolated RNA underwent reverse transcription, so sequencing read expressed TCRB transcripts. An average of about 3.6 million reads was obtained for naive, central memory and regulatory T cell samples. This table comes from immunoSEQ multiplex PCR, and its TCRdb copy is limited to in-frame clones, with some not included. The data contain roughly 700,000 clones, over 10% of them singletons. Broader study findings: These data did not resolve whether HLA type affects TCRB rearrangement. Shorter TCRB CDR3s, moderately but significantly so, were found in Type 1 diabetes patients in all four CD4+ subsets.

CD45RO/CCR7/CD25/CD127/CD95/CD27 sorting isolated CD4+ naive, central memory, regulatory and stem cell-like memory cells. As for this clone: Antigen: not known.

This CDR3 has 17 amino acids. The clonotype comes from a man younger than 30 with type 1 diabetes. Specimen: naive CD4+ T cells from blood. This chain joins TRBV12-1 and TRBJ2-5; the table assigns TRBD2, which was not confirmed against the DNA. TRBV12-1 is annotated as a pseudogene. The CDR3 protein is CASSFRLTSGGSETQYF. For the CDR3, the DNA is TGTGCCAGCAGCTTTAGGTTGACTAGCGGGGGATCGGAGACCCAGTACTTC.